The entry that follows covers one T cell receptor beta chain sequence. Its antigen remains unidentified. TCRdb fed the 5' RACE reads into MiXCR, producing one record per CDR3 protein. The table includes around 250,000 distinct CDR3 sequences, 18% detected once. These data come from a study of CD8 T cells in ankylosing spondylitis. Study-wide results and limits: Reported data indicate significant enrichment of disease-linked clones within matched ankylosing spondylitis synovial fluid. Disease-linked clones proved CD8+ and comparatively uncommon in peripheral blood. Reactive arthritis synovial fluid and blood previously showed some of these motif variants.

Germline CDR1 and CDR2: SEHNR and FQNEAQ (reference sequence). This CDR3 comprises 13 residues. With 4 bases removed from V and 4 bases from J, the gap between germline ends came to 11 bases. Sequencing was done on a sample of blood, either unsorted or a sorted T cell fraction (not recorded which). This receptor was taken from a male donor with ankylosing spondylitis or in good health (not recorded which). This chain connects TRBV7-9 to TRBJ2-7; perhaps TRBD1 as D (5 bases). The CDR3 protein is CASSSDSNYEQYF. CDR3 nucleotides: TGTGCCAGCAGCTCCGACAGCAATTACGAGCAGTACTTC.